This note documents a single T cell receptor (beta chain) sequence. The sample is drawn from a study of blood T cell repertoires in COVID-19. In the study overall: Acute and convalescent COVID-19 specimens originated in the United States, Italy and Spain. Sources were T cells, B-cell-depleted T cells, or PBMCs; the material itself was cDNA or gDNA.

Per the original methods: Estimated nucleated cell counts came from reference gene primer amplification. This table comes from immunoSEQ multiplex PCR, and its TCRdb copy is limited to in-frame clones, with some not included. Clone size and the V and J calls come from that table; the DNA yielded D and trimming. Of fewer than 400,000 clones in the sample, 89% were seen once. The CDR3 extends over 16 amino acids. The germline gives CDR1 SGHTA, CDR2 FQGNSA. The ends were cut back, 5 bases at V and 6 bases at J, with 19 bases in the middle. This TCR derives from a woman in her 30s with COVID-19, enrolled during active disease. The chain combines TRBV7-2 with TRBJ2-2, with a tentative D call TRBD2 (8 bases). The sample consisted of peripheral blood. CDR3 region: CASSTRQGLVSGELFF. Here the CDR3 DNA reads TGTGCCAGCAGCACCCGACAGGGACTAGTATCCGGGGAGCTGTTTTTT.